These 20 T cell receptor beta chains were sequenced from one sample in a study of blood T cells in healthy people across ages. Alongside a J-beta primer mix, a sample-barcoded 5' primer served in a second PCR lasting 7 to 11 cycles. A single record per CDR3 protein comes from TCRdb applying MiXCR to the 5' RACE reads. The sample lists 650,000 to 800,000 distinct CDR3 sequences, 40% to 50% occurring once. Specimen: blood. Source of these receptors: a man in his sixties in good health.

CDR3 residues: CASSHGTRGSYEQYF. The CDR3, as DNA: TGTGCCAGCAGCCACGGGACTAGGGGCTCCTACGAGCAGTACTTC. This chain joins TRBV3-1 and TRBJ2-7; 8 nucleotides agree with TRBD2. This CDR3 is 15 amino acids long. Trimming cost V 3 bases and J 0 bases; bases outside gene matches: 4. CDR1 LGHDT and CDR2 YNNKEL come from the germline V gene (reference sequence).

This clonotype appeared a few times. A read error may explain this, as a much larger clone is one base away. This chain joins TRBV6-1 and TRBJ2-7, with 10 positions matching TRBD1. The CDR3 is made up of 15 amino acids. CDR1 and CDR2 from the germline V gene are MNHNS and SASEGT. The trim removed 6 bases at V and 2 bases at J, leaving 7 bases unmatched. The CDR3: CASRPAGQGTYEQYF. The CDR3 bases are TGTGCCAGCAGACCTGCGGGACAGGGGACCTACGAGCAGTACTTC.

This clonotype appeared a single time. The genes are TRBV16 and TRBJ2-3; D may be TRBD1 or TRBD2 (5 bases each). The CDR3 totals 17 residues. Trimming removed 4 bases from V and 6 bases from J, with 23 bases in between. Germline V gene data show CDR1 as KGHSY and CDR2 as FQNENV. The DNA for the CDR3 is TGTGCCAGCAGCCCACCCACAGTAGGGACGAGAACCGATACGCAGTATTTT. As protein: CASSPPTVGTRTDTQYF.

This clonotype was detected many times. V gene TRBV7-3 combines with J gene TRBJ2-4, with D possibly TRBD1 on 5 matching bases. Trimming removed 3 bases from V and 7 bases from J, with 10 bases in between. This CDR3 is 13 amino acids long. Germline V gene lookup returns CDR1 SGHTA and CDR2 FQGTGA. The DNA for the CDR3 is TGTGCCAGCAGCTTGTCCCAGGGTAACATTCAGTACTTC. Translated, it gives CASSLSQGNIQYF.

This clonotype was recorded many times. At one boundary the junction diverges from the germline segment, which might be a read error. This chain joins TRBV5-6 and TRBJ2-3; D is undetermined. This CDR3 has 11 residues. Germline lookup yields CDR1 SGHDT and CDR2 YYEEEE. The CDR3 bases are TGCGCCAGCAGCTTTGGAGATACGCAGTATTTT. Its translation: CASSFGDTQYF.

The J gene is TRBJ2-1, the V gene TRBV29-1; D uncertain. The germline CDR1 and CDR2 sequences are SQVTM and ANQGSEA. This CDR3 is built from 11 residues. Deletions cut 0 bases from V and 10 bases from J, with 7 bases between. CDR3 loop: CSVEDSWEQFF. CDR3 coding DNA: TGCAGCGTTGAAGATTCGTGGGAGCAGTTCTTC.

This clonotype showed up just once. The chain couples TRBV7-8 to TRBJ2-3; possibly TRBD1 for D (7 bases). CDR3 size: 15 residues. V lost 5 bases and J 1 base, leaving 13 bases between the germline ends. Germline CDR1 SGHVS, CDR2 FQNEAQ. CDR3 residues: CASSAIRGGTDTQYF. DNA of the CDR3: TGTGCCAGCAGCGCGATCAGGGGGGGCACAGATACGCAGTATTTT. The complete variable domain, with remaining parts taken from reference TRBV7-8 and TRBJ2-3, reads GAGVSQSPRYKVAKRGQDVALRCDPISGHVSLFWYQQALGQGPEFLTYFQNEAQLDKSGLPSDRFFAERPEGSVSTLKIQRTQQEDSAVYLCASSAIRGGTDTQYFGPGTRLTVL.

Notes on this clonotype: A much larger clone is a single base away; this may be a read error. The chain couples TRBV12-3 or TRBV12-4 to TRBJ2-7; D gene ambiguous. There are 14 residues in the CDR3. CDR3 sequence (DNA): TGTGCCAGCAGTTTCGCCGGTCCGGCCTACGCGCAGTACTTC. Encoded protein: CASSFAGPAYAQYF.

This clonotype was seen ten or more times. V and J are TRBV29-1 and TRBJ2-2; D call uncertain. The CDR3 covers 11 residues. Germline CDR1 SQVTM, CDR2 ANQGSEA. The CDR3 loop reads CSIRNTGELFF. CDR3 coding DNA: TGCAGTATACGGAACACCGGGGAGCTGTTTTTT.

This clonotype occurred many times. This chain connects TRBV9 to TRBJ2-3; 9 nucleotides line up with TRBD1. The length of the CDR3 is 14 residues. Germline CDR1 reads SGDLS; CDR2 reads YYNGEE. The J segment lost 4 bases and the V segment lost 6 bases, leaving 6 bases of the junction unmatched. Written as DNA, the CDR3 is TGTGCCAGCAAAACGGGACAGGGCTCAGATACGCAGTATTTT. Translating gives CASKTGQGSDTQYF.

This chain connects TRBV7-3 to TRBJ2-3; D gene uncertain. Germline V lookup: CDR1 SGHTA, CDR2 FQGTGA. This CDR3 is built from 15 residues. V was trimmed by 0 bases and J by 7 bases, leaving 14 bases between them. CDR3 protein: CASSLTGVHRNTQYF. DNA of the CDR3: TGTGCCAGCAGCTTAACTGGCGTCCACAGAAATACGCAGTATTTT.

The gene calls are TRBV29-1 and TRBJ2-4; D perhaps matches TRBD2 (6 bases). The J call may not be correct, given that the DNA end is closer to TRBJ2-7. The CDR3 contains 13 residues. Germline CDR1 SQVTM, CDR2 ANQGSEA. The CDR3 region has the DNA TGCAGCGTTGAAGGTGAAGCGGGCCACGAGCAGTACTTC. It encodes CSVEGEAGHEQYF.

V gene TRBV12-3 or TRBV12-4 combines with J gene TRBJ1-1; possibly TRBD1 for D (5 bases). The CDR3 spans 14 residues. Trimming cost V 7 bases and J 1 base, with 13 bases left between them. The CDR3 region is CASIPGTQNTEAFF. CDR3 in DNA: TGTGCCAGCATTCCCGGGACCCAGAACACTGAAGCTTTCTTT.

The chain recombines TRBV5-1 with TRBJ1-2; D gene unclear. The CDR3 is made up of 14 amino acids. Per the germline V gene, CDR1 is SGHRS and CDR2 is YFSETQ. The ends were cut back, 4 bases at V and 4 bases at J, with 14 bases in the middle. CDR3 protein: CASSLGRISYGYTF. CDR3 in DNA: TGCGCCAGCAGCCTGGGCCGTATTAGCTATGGCTACACCTTC.

The chain has TRBV6-5 and TRBJ1-1; D is uncertain. CDR1 and CDR2 (germline): MNHEY, SVGAGI. This CDR3 comprises 15 residues. Trimming cost V 0 bases and J 8 bases, with 16 bases left between them. Here the CDR3 reads CASSYSRALVGEAFF. CDR3 coding DNA: TGTGCCAGCAGTTACTCGAGGGCACTAGTTGGGGAAGCTTTCTTT.

The rearrangement joins TRBV11-2 to TRBJ2-1, with D maybe TRBD1 (6 bases). Germline values: CDR1 SGHAT, CDR2 FQNNGV. V lost 5 bases and J 8 bases, leaving 16 bases between the germline ends. The CDR3 is made up of 14 amino acids. The CDR3 loop is CASSRLGQSDEQFF. For the CDR3, the DNA is TGTGCCAGCAGCCGACTTGGACAGAGCGATGAGCAGTTCTTC.

The chain joins TRBV20-1 to TRBJ2-1, with D unresolved. The length of the CDR3 is 15 residues. CDR1 is DFQATT, CDR2 SNEGSKA, per germline (reference sequence). Trimming removed 0 bases at V and 1 base at J, with 10 bases between. The CDR3 sequence: CSAREPLLSYNEQFF. CDR3 DNA sequence: TGCAGTGCTAGAGAACCTCTACTTTCCTACAATGAGCAGTTCTTC.

This clonotype has a handful of counts. The V and J genes are TRBV20-1 and TRBJ2-7; D may match TRBD1 or TRBD2 (7 bases each). Germline V lookup: CDR1 DFQATT, CDR2 SNEGSKA (reference sequence). There are 14 residues in the CDR3. V was pared by 1 base and J by 4 bases, with 14 bases between. The chain's CDR3 is CSARGEGAGYEQYF. In nucleotides, the CDR3 is TGCAGTGCTAGAGGGGAGGGGGCAGGTTACGAGCAGTACTTC.

The rearrangement joins TRBV29-1 to TRBJ2-2, with a tentative D call TRBD2 (6 bases). The CDR3 has 14 residues. V lost 4 bases and J lost 5, with 14 bases in between. Germline assignment: CDR1 SQVTM and CDR2 ANQGSEA. The CDR3 reads CSVAGTLRTGELFF. The CDR3 DNA reads as TGCAGCGTTGCAGGGACTTTGAGGACCGGGGAGCTGTTTTTT.

The J gene is TRBJ2-1, the V gene TRBV4-1; weak D call: TRBD1 (6 bases). Germline lookup yields CDR1 MGHRA and CDR2 YSYEKL. CDR3 length: 16 amino acids. V lost 1 base to trimming and J lost 0 bases, with 10 bases between them. The DNA of the CDR3 is TGCGCCAGCAGCCAAGGGGGGCTTAGCTCCTACAATGAGCAGTTCTTC. It translates to CASSQGGLSSYNEQFF.